This TCR beta chain appears in the sequencing data of a study of identifying expanded T cells in peripheral blood. The V end lost 4 bases, the J end lost 1 base, and 21 bases lay between the germline ends. Germline CDR1 reads SGDLS; CDR2 reads YYNGEE. The CDR3 has 18 residues. This table comes from immunoSEQ multiplex PCR, and its TCRdb copy is limited to in-frame clones, with some not included. This table has fewer than 130,000 clones, roughly 91% appearing once. This clonotype was obtained from a person between 18 and 69 years old in good health. Sequencing input: blood. The genes are TRBV9 and TRBJ2-1, with TRBD2 as a possible D gene (6 bases). CDR3 amino acids: CASSFRGTGGVSYNEQFF. The CDR3 DNA sequence: TGTGCCAGCAGCTTCCGGGGGACGGGCGGGGTATCCTACAATGAGCAGTTCTTC.